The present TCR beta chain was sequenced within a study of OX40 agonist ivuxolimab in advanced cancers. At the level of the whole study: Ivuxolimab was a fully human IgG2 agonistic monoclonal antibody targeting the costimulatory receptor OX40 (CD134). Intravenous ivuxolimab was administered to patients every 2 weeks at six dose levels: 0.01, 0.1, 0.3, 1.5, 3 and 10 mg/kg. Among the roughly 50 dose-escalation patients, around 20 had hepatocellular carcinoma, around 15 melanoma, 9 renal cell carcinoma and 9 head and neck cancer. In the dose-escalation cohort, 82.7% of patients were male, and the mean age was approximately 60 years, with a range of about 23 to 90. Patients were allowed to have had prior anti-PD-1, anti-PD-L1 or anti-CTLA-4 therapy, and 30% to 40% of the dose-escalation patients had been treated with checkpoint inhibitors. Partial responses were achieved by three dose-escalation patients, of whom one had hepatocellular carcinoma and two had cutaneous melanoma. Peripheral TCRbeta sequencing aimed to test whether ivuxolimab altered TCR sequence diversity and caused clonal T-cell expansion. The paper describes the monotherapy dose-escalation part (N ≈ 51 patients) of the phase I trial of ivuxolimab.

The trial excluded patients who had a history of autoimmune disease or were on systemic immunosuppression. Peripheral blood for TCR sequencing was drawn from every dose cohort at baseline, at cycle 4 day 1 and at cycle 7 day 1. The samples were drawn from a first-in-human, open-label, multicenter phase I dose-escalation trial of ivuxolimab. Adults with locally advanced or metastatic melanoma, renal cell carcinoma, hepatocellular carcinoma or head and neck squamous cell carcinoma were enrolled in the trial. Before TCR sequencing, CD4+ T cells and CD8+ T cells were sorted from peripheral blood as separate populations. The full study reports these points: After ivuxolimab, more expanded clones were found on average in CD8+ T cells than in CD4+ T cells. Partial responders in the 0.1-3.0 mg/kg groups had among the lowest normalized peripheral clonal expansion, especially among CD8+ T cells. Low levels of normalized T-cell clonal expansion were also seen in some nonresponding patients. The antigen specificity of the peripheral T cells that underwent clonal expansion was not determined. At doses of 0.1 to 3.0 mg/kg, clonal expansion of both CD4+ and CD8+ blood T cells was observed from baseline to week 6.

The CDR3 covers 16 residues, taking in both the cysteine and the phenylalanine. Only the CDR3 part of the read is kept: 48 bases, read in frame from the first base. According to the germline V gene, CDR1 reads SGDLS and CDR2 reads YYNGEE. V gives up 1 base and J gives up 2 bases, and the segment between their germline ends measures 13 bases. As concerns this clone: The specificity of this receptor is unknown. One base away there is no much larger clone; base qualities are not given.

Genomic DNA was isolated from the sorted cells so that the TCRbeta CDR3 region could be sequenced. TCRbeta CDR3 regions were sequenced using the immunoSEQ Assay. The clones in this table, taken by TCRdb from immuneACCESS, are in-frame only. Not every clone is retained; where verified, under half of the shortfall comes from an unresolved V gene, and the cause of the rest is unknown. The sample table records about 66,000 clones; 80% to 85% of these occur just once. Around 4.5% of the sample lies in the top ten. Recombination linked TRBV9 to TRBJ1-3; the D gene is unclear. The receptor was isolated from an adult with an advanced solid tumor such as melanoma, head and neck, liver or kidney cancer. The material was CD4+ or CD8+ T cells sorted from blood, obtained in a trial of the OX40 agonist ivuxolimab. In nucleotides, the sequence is TGTGCCAGCAGCGTATCGTCCACCGAGACTGGAAACACCATATATTTT. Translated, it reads CASSVSSTETGNTIYF.